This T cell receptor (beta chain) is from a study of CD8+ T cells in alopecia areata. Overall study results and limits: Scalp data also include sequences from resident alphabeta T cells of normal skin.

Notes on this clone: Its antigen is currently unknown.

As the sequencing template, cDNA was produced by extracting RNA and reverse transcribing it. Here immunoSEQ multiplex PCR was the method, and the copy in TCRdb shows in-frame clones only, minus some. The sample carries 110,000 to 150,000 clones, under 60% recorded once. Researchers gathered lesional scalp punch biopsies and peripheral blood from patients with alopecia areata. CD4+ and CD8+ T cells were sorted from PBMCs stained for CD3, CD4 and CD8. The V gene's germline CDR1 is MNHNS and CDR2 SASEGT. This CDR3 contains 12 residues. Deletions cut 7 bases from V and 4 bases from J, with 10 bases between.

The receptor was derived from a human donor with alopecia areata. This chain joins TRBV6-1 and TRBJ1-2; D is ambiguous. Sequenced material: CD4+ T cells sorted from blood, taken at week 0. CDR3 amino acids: CASTGQSYGYTF. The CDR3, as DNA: TGTGCCAGCACAGGCCAGAGCTATGGCTACACCTTC.